This TCR beta chain was identified during a study of CXCR3-negative and CXCR3-positive naive CD8 T cells. General observations from the study: TRBV-TRBJ usage matched between naive CXCR3-negative and CXCR3-positive cells but not between memory cells. For CXCR3-positive naive cells, TRB CDR3s were more hydrophobic than those of CXCR3-negative naive cells.

On this clonotype: The target antigen is unknown.

UMI-labeled TRB cDNA libraries were prepared by 5' RACE. From its re-call of the 5' RACE reads, TCRdb lists each CDR3 protein once, without DNA. Reported are 50,000 to 65,000 distinct CDR3 sequences; the ten largest clones contain less than 0.85%. This CDR3 has 15 residues. Germline values: CDR1 SGHNT, CDR2 YYREEE (reference sequence). Sequencing used naive CXCR3+ CD8+ T cells from blood. The subset here: CD45RO-CCR7+CD27+CD95- naive CD8+ T cells expressing CXCR3 (TNR3+). The chain couples TRBV5-4 to TRBJ1-1; TCRdb calls TRBD1, which cannot be checked without DNA. This sequence originates from a human donor in good health. Some clones in this sample may be carry-over from other donors' samples. The CDR3 sequence is CASSRDGRLDAEAFF.